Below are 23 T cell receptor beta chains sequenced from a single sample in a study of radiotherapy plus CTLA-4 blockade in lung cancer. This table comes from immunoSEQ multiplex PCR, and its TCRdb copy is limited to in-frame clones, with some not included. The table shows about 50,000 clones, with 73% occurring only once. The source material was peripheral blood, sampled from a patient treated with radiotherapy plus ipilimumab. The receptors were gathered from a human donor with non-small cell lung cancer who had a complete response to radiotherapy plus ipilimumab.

CDR3 nucleotides: TGTGCCAGCAGTATACAATCAAACTATGGCTACACCTTC. The encoded protein is CASSIQSNYGYTF. The V call is TRBV28, the J call TRBJ1-2; D not certain. The V end was cut by 5 bases, the J end by 2 bases, with 9 bases between. CDR3 length: 13 amino acids. Per the germline V gene, CDR1 is MDHEN and CDR2 is SYDVKM.

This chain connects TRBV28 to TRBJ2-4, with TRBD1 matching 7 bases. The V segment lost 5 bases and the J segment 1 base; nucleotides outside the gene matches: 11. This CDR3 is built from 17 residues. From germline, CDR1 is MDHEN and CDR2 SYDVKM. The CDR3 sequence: CASSPHPTGSAKNIQYF. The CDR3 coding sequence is TGTGCCAGCAGTCCCCACCCGACAGGGTCGGCCAAAAACATTCAGTACTTC.

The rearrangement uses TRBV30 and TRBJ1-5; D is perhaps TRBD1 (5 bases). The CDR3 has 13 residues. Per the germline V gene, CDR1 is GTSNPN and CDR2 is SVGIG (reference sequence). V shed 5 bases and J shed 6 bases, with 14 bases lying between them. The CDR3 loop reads CAWSGGESQPQHF. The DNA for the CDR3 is TGTGCCTGGTCGGGAGGGGAAAGTCAGCCCCAGCATTTT. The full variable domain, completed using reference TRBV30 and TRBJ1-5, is SQTIHQWPATLVQPVGSPLSLECTVEGTSNPNLYWYRQAAGRGLQLLFYSVGIGQISSEVPQNLSASRPQDRQFILSSKKLLLSDSGFYLCAWSGGESQPQHFGDGTRLSIL.

This chain's CDR3 is CASSGLAGYNEQFF. DNA of the CDR3: TGTGCCAGCTCGGGACTAGCGGGGTACAATGAGCAGTTCTTC. This chain joins TRBV11-2 and TRBJ2-1; 13 nucleotides match TRBD2. Germline V lookup: CDR1 SGHAT, CDR2 FQNNGV. V trimming: 8 bases; J trimming: 4 bases; junction bases outside the gene matches: 2. The CDR3 is 14 amino acids.

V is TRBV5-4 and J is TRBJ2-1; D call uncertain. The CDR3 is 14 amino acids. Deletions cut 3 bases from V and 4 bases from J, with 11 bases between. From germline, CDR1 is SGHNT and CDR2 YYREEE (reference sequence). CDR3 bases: TGTGCCAGCAGCTCAGGTTTTTCGTACAATGAGCAGTTCTTC. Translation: CASSSGFSYNEQFF.

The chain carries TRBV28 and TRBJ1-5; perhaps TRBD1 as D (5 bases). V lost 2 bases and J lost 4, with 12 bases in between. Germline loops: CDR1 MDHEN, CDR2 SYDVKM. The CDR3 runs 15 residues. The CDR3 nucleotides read TGTGCCAGCAGTTTACCGGTGACAGTGAATCAGCCCCAGCATTTT. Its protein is CASSLPVTVNQPQHF.

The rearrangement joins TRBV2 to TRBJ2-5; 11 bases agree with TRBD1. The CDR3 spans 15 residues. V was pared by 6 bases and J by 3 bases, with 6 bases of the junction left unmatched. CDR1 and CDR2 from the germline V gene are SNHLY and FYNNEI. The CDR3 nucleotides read TGTGCCAGCAGCATGGACAGGGGGCGTAAAGAGACCCAGTACTTC. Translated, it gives CASSMDRGRKETQYF.

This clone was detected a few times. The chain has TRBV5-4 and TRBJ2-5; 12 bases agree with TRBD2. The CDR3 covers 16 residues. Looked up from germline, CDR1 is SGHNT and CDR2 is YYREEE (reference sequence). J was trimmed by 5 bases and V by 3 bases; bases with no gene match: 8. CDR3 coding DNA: TGTGCCAGCAGCTCGCCTAGCGGGAGGGCCCGGGAGACCCAGTACTTC. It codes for CASSSPSGRARETQYF.

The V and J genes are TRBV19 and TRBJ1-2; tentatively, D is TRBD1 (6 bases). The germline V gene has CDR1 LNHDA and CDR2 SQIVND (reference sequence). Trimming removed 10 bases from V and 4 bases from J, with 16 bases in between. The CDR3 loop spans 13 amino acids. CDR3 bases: TGTGCCACCGCGCCGGGACAAGTCTATGGCTACACCTTC. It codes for CATAPGQVYGYTF.

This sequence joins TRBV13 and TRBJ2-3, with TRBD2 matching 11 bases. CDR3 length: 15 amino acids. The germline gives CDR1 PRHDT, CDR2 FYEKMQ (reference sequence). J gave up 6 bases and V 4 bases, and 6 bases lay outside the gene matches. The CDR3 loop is CASSSRLAGYDTQYF. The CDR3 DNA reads TGTGCCAGCAGCTCCAGACTAGCGGGGTACGATACGCAGTATTTT.

The CDR3 nucleotides read TGTGCCAGCTCACCGCTGGACAGCTACGAGCAGTACTTC. This encodes CASSPLDSYEQYF. The chain uses TRBV18 and TRBJ2-7, with a weak D call TRBD1 (6 bases). This CDR3 spans 13 amino acids. Germline values: CDR1 KGHSH, CDR2 LQKENI. V shed 3 bases and J shed 3 bases, with 9 bases lying between them.

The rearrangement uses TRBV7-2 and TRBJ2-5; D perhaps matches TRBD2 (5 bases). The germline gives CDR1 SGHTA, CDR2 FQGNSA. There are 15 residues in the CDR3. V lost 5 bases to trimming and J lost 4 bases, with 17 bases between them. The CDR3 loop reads CASSETLTGRETQYF. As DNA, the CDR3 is TGTGCCAGCAGCGAAACCCTAACGGGGAGAGAGACCCAGTACTTC.

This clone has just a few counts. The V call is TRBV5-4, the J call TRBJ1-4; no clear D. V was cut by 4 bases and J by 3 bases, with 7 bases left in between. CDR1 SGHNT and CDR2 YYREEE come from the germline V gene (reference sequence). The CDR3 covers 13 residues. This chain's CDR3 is CASSRRANEKLFF. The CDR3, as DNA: TGTGCCAGCAGCCGCCGGGCTAATGAAAAACTGTTTTTT. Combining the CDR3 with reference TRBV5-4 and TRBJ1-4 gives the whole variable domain ETGVTQSPTHLIKTRGQQVTLRCSSQSGHNTVSWYQQALGQGPQFIFQYYREEENGRGNFPPRFSGLQFPNYSSELNVNALELDDSALYLCASSRRANEKLFFGSGTQLSVL.

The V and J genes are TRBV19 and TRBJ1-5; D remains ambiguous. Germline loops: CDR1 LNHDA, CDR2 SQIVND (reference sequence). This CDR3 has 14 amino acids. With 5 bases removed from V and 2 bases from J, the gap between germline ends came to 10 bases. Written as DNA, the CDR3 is TGTGCCAGTAGTGTAGGGAGCGGCAATCAGCCCCAGCATTTT. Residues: CASSVGSGNQPQHF.

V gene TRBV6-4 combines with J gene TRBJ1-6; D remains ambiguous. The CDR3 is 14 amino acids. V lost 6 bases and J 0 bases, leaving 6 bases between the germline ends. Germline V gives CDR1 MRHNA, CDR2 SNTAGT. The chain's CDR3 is CASRVSSYNSPLHF. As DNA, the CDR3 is TGTGCCAGCAGGGTGAGCTCCTATAATTCACCCCTCCACTTT.

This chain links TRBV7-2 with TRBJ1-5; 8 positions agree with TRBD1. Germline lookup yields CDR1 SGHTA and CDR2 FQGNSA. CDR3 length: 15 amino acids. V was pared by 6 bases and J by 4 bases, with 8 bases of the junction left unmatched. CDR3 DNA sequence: TGTGCCAGCAGTTACGACAGGGGAAGTAATCAGCCCCAGCATTTT. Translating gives CASSYDRGSNQPQHF.

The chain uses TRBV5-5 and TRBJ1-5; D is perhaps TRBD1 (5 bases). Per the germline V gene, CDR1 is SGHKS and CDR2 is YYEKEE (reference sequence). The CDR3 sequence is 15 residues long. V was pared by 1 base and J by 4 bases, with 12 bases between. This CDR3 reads CASSLSTDRNQPQHF. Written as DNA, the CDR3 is TGTGCCAGCAGCTTGTCGACAGACAGAAATCAGCCCCAGCATTTT. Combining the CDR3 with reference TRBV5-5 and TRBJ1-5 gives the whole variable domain DAGVTQSPTHLIKTRGQQVTLRCSPISGHKSVSWYQQVLGQGPQFIFQYYEKEERGRGNFPDRFSARQFPNYSSELNVNALLLGDSALYLCASSLSTDRNQPQHFGDGTRLSIL.

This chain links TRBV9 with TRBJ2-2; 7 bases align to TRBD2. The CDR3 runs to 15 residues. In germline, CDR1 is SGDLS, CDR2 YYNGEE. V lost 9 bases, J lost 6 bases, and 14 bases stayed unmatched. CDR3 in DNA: TGTGCCACCCGGGCGGGAGCTAGGGCCCCCGGGGAGCTGTTTTTT. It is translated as CATRAGARAPGELFF.

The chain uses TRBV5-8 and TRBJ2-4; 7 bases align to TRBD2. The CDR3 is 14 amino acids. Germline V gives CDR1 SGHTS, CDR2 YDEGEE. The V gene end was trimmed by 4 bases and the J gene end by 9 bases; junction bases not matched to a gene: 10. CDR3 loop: CASSGGGITVIQYF. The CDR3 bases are TGTGCCAGCAGCGGGGGGGGAATTACAGTCATTCAGTACTTC. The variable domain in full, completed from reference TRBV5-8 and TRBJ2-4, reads EAGVTQSPTHLIKTRGQQATLRCSPISGHTSVYWYQQALGLGLQFLLWYDEGEERNRGNFPPRFSGRQFPNYSSELNVNALELEDSALYLCASSGGGITVIQYFGAGTRLSVL.

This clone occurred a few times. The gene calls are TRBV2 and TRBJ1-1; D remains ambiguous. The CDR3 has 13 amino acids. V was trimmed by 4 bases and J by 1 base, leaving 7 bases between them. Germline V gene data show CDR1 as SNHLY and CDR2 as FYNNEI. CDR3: CASSVEGNTEAFF. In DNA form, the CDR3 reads TGTGCCAGCAGTGTAGAGGGGAACACTGAAGCTTTCTTT.

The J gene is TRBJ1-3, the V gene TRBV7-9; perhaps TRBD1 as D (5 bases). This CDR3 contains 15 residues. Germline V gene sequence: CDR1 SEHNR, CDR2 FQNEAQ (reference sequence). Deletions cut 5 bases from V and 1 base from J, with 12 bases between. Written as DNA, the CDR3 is TGTGCCAGCAGCCCACCGGGACTGTCTGGAAACACCATATATTTT. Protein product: CASSPPGLSGNTIYF.

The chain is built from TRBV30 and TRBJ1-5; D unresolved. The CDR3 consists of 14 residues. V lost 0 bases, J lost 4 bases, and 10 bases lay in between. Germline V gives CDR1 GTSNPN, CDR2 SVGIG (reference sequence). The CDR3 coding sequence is TGTGCCTGGAGTGTAAAACAGATTAATCAGCCCCAGCATTTT. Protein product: CAWSVKQINQPQHF.

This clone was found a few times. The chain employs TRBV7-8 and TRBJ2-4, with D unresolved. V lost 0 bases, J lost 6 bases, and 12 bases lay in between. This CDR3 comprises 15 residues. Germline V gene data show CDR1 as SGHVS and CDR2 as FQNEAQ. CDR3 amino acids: CASSLALVERNIQYF. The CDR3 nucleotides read TGTGCCAGCAGCTTAGCGTTAGTAGAGCGAAACATTCAGTACTTC.